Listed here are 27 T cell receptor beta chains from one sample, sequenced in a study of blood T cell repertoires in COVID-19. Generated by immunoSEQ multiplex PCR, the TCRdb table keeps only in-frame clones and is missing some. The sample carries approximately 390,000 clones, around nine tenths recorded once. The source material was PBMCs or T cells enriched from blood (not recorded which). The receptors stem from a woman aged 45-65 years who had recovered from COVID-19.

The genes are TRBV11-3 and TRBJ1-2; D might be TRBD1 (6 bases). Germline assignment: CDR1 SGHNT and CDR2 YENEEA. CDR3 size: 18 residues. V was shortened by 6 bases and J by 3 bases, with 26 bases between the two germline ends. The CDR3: CASRKSGRPPPGDYGYTF. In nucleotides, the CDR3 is TGTGCCAGCAGAAAGAGCGGCAGGCCCCCACCAGGGGACTATGGCTACACCTTC.

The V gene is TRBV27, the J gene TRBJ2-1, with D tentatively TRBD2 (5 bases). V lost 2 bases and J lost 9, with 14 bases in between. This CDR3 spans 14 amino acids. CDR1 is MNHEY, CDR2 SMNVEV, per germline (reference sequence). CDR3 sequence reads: CASSLRLESGEQFF. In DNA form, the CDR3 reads TGTGCCAGCAGTTTAAGGCTGGAGAGCGGTGAGCAGTTCTTC.

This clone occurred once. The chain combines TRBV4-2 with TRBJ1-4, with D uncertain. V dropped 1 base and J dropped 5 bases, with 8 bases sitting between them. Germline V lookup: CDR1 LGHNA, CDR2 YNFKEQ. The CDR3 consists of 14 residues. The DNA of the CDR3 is TGTGCCAGCAGCCAAGGGGTACAGAATGAAAAACTGTTTTTT. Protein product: CASSQGVQNEKLFF.

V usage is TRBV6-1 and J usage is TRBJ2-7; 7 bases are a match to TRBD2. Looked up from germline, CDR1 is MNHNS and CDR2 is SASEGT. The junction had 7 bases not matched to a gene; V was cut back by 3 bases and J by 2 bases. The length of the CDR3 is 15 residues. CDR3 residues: CASSEAGENPYEQYF. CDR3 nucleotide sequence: TGTGCCAGCAGTGAGGCGGGGGAAAACCCCTACGAGCAGTACTTC.

CDR3 coding DNA: TGTGCCAGCCGGAGTGAAGCATACGCCGGGGAGCTGTTTTTT. Protein: CASRSEAYAGELFF. This chain joins TRBV6-4 and TRBJ2-2; D gene ambiguous. From germline, CDR1 is MRHNA and CDR2 SNTAGT. This CDR3 spans 14 amino acids. The V gene lost 8 bases and the J gene lost 6 bases, with 16 bases spanning the gap.

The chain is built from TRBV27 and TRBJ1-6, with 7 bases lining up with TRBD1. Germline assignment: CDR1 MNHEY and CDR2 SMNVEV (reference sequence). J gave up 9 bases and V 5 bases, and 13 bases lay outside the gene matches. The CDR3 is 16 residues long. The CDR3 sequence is CASSQNTQGYSSPLHF. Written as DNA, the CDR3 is TGTGCCAGCAGTCAAAATACACAGGGGTACAGTTCACCCCTCCACTTT.

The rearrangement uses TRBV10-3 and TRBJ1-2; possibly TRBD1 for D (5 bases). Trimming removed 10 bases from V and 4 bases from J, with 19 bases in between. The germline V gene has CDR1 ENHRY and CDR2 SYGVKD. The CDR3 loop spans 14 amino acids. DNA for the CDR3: TGTGCCACCAATCCGGGACTCGGAAGCTATGGCTACACCTTC. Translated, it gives CATNPGLGSYGYTF.

The CDR3: CAWNRMSLGYGYTF. Written as DNA, the CDR3 is TGTGCCTGGAACCGAATGTCCCTCGGCTATGGCTACACCTTC. V usage is TRBV30 and J usage is TRBJ1-2; D is unresolved. CDR1 is GTSNPN and CDR2 is SVGIG in the germline V gene (reference sequence). V dropped 4 bases and J dropped 4 bases, with 16 bases sitting between them. This CDR3 contains 14 residues. Drawing the rest from reference TRBV30 and TRBJ1-2, the complete variable domain is SQTIHQWPATLVQPVGSPLSLECTVEGTSNPNLYWYRQAAGRGLQLLFYSVGIGQISSEVPQNLSASRPQDRQFILSSKKLLLSDSGFYLCAWNRMSLGYGYTFGSGTRLTVV.

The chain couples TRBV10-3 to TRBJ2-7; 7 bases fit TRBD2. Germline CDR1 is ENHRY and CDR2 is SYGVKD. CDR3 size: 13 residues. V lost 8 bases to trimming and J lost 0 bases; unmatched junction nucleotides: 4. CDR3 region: CAIGRESSYEQYF. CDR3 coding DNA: TGTGCCATCGGGAGGGAGAGCTCCTACGAGCAGTACTTC.

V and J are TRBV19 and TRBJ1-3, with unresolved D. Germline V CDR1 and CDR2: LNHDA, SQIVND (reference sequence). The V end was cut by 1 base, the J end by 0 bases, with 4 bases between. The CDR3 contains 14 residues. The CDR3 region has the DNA TGTGCCAGTAGTATAGCAGTCTCTGGAAACACCATATATTTT. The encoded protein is CASSIAVSGNTIYF.

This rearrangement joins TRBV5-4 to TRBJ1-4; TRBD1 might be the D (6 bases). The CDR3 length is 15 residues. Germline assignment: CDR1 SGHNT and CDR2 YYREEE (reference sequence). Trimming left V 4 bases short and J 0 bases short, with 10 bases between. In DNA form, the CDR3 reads TGTGCCAGCAGCCCAACAGGGTCAACTAATGAAAAACTGTTTTTT. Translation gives CASSPTGSTNEKLFF.

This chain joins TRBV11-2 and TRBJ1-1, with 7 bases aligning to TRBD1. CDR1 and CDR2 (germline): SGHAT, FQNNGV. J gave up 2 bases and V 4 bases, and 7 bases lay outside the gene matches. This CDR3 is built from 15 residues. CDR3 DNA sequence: TGTGCCAGCAGCTACCACCGGGACAGTAACACTGAAGCTTTCTTT. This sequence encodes CASSYHRDSNTEAFF.

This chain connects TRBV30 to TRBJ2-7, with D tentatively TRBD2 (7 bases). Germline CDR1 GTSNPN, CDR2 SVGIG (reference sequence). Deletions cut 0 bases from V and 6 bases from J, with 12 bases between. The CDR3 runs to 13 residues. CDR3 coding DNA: TGTGCCTGGAGTGTAATGAGGGGGGGCGAGCAGTACTTC. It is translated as CAWSVMRGGEQYF.

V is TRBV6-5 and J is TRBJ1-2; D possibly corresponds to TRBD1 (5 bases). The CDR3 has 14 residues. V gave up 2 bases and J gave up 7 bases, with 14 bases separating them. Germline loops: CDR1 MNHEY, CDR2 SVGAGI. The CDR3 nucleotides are TGTGCCAGCAGTTACCGGGGCGGGGTAACTGGCTACACCTTC. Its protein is CASSYRGGVTGYTF.

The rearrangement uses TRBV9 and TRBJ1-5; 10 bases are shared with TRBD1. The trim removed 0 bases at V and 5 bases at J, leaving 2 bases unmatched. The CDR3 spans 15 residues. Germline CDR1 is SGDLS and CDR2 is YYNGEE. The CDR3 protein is CASSVGGQGDQPQHF. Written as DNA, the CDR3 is TGTGCCAGCAGCGTAGGTGGACAGGGGGATCAGCCCCAGCATTTT.

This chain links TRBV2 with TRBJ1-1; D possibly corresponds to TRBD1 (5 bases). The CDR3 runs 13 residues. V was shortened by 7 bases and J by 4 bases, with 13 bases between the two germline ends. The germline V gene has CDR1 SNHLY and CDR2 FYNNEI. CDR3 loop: CASNSGRATEAFF. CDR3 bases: TGTGCCAGCAACTCTGGCAGGGCCACTGAAGCTTTCTTT.

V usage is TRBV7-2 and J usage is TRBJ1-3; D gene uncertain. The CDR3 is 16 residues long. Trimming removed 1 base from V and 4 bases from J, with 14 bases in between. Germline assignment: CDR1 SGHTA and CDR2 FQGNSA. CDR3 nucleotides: TGTGCCAGCAGCTTAGGTGCGGTTTTAGCCGGAAACACCATATATTTT. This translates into CASSLGAVLAGNTIYF.

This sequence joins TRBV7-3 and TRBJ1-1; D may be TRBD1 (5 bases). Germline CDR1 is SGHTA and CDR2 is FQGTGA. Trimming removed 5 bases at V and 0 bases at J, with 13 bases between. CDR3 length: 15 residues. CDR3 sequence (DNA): TGTGCCAGCAGCCGAGGCGGAGGGGTGAACACTGAAGCTTTCTTT. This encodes CASSRGGGVNTEAFF.

CDR3 sequence: CASSLYGHDNNSPLHF. Here the CDR3 DNA reads TGTGCCAGCAGTTTATATGGACACGACAACAATTCACCCCTCCACTTT. This chain joins TRBV27 and TRBJ1-6; D possibly corresponds to TRBD1 (5 bases). The V and J ends lost 1 base and 7 bases respectively, with 14 bases between them. This CDR3 has 16 residues. Germline loops: CDR1 MNHEY, CDR2 SMNVEV (reference sequence).

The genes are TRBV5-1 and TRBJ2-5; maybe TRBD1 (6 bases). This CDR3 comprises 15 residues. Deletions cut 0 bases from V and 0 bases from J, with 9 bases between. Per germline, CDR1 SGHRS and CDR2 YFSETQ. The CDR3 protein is CASSLATGNQETQYF. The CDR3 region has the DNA TGCGCCAGCAGCTTGGCCACAGGGAACCAAGAGACCCAGTACTTC.

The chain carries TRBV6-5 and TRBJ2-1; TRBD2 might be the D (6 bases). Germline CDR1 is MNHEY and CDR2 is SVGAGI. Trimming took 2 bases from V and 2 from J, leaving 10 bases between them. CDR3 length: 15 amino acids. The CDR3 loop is CASSYVGLPYNEQFF. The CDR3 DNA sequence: TGTGCCAGCAGTTACGTGGGACTTCCCTACAATGAGCAGTTCTTC.

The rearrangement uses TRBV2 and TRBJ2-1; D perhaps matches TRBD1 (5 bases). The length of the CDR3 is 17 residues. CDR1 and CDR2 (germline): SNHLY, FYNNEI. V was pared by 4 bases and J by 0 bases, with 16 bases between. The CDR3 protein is CASSALTATSSYNEQFF. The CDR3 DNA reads TGTGCCAGCAGTGCCTTGACAGCCACCAGCTCCTACAATGAGCAGTTCTTC.

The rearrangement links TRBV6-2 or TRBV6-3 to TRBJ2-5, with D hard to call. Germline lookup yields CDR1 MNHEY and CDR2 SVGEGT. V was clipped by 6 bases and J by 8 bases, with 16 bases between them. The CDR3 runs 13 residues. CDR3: CASSPSQVNTQYF. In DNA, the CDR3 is TGTGCCAGCAGCCCCAGTCAGGTGAACACCCAGTACTTC.

The CDR3 sequence: CASSLVGRAAFF. CDR3 bases: TGTGCCAGCAGCTTAGTCGGGAGAGCAGCTTTCTTT. The V and J genes are TRBV11-2 and TRBJ1-1; D not certain. Trimming removed 1 base from V and 10 bases from J, with 10 bases in between. CDR3 length equals 12 residues. Germline lookup yields CDR1 SGHAT and CDR2 FQNNGV.

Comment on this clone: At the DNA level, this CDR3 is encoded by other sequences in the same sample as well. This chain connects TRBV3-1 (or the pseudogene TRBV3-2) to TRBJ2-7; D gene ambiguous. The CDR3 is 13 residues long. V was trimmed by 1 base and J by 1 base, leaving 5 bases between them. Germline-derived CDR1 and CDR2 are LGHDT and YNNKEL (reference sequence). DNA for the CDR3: TGTGCCAGCAGCCAAGTGAGTTCCTACGAGCAGTACTTC. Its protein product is CASSQVSSYEQYF.

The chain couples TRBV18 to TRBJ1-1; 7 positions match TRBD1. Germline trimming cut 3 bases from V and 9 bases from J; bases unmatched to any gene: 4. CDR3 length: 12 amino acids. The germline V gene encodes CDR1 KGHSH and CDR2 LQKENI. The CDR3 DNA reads TGTGCCAGCTCACCGGGACAGACTAAAGCTTTCTTT. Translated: CASSPGQTKAFF.

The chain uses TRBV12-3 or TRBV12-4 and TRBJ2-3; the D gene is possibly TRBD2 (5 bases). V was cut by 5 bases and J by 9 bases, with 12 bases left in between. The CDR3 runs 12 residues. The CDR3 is CASSPTRGTQYF. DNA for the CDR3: TGTGCCAGCAGTCCCACCAGAGGGACGCAGTATTTT.